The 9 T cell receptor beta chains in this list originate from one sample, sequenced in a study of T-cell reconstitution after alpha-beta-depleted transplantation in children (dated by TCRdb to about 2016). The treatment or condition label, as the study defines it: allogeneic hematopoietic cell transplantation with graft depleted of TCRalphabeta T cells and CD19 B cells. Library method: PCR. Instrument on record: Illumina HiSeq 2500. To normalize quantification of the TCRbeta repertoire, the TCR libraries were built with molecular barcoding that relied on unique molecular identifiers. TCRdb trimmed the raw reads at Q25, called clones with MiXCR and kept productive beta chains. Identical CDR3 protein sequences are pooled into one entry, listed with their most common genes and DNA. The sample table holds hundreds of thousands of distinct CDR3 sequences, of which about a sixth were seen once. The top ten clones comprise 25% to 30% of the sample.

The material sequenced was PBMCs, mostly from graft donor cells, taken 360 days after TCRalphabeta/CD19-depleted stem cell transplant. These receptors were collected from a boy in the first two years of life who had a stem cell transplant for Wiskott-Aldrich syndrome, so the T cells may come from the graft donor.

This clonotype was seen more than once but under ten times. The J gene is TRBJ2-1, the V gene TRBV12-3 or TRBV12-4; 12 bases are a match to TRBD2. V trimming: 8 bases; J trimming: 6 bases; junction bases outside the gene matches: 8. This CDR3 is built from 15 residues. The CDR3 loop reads CASLYRTSGINEQFF. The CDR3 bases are TGTGCCAGCTTATATCGGACTAGCGGGATCAATGAGCAGTTCTTC.

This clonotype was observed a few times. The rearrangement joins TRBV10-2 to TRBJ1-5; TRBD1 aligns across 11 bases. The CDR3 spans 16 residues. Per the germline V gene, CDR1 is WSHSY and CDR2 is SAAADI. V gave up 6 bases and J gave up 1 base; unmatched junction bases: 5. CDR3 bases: TGCGCCAGCAGGGACAGGGGGCTTGGGAGCAATCAGCCCCAGCATTTT. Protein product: CASRDRGLGSNQPQHF.

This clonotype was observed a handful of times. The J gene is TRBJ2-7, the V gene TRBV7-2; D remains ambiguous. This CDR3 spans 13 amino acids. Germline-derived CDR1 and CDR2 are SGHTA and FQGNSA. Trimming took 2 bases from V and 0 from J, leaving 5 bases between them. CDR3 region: CASSLYYSYEQYF. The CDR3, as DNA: TGTGCCAGCAGCTTATATTACTCCTACGAGCAGTACTTC.

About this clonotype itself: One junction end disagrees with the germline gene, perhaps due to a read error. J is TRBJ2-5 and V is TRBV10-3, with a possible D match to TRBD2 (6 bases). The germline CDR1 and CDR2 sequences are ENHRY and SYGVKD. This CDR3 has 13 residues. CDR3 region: CVISGSGEETQYF. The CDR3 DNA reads TGTGTCATCAGTGGGTCGGGAGAAGAGACCCAGTACTTC.

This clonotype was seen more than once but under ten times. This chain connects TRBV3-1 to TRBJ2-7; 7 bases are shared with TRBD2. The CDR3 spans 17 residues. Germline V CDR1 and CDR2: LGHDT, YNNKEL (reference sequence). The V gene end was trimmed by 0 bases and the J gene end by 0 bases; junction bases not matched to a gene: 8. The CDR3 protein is CASSQEFRAGSSYEQYF. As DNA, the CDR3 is TGTGCCAGCAGCCAAGAGTTTAGAGCGGGGTCCTCCTACGAGCAGTACTTC.

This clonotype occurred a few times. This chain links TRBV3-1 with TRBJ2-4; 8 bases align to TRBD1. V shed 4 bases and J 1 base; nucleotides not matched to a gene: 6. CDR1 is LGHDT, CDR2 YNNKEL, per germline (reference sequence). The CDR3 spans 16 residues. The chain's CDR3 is CASSLRDRRAKNIQYF. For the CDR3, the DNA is TGTGCCAGCAGCCTGAGGGACAGGCGGGCCAAAAACATTCAGTACTTC.

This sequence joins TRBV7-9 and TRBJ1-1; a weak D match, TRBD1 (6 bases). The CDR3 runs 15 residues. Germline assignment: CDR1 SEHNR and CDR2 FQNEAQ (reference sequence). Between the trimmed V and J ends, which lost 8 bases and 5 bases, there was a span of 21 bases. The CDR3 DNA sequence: TGTGCCAGCGGTAGGCGGTCGGTAGGGGGGACTGAAGCTTTCTTT. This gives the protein CASGRRSVGGTEAFF.

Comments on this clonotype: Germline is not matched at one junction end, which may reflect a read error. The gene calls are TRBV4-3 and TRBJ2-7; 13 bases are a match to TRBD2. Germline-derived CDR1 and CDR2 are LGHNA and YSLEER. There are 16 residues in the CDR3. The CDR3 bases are TGCGCCAGCAGCCCTGGACTAGCGGGAGAGGGCTACGAGCAATACTTC. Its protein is CASSPGLAGEGYEQYF.

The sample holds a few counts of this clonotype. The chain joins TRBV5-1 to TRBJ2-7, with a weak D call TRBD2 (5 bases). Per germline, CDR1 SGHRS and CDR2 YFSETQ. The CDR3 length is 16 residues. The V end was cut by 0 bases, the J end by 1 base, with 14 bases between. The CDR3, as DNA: TGCGCCAGCAGCTTGGGCCTAGCTGATGTTTCCTACGAGCAGTACTTC. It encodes CASSLGLADVSYEQYF.